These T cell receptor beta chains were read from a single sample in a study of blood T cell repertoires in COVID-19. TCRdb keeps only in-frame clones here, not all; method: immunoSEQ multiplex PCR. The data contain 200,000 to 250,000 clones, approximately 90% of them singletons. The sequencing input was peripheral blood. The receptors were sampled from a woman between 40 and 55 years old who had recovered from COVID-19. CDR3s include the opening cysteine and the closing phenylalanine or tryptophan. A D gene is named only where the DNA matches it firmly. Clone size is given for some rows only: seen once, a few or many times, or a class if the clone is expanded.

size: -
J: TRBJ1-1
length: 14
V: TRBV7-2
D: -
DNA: TGTGCCAGCAGCCCAAACAGGCCGAACACTGAAGCTTTCTTT
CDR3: CASSPNRPNTEAFF

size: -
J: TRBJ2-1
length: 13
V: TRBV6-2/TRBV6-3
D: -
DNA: TGTGCCAGCAGTTATCAGGGGTACAATGAGCAGTTCTTC
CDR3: CASSYQGYNEQFF

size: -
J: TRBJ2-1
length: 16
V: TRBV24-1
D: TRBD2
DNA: TGTGCCACCAGTGACCTGACTAGCGGGAGTGTCAATGAGCAGTTCTTC
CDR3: CATSDLTSGSVNEQFF

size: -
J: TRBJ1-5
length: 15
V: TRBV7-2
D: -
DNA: TGTGCCAGCAGCTTATTTATCGGAGAAAATCAGCCCCAGCATTTT
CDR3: CASSLFIGENQPQHF

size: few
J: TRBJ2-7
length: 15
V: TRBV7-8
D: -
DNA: TGTGCCAGCAGCTTAACTAGCTATAGCTCCTACGAGCAGTACTTC
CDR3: CASSLTSYSSYEQYF

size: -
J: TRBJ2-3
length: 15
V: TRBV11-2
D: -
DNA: TGTGCCAGCAGCTTAGCGGGAGCCGGCACAGATACGCAGTATTTT
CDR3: CASSLAGAGTDTQYF

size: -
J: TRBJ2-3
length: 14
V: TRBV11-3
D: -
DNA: TGTGCCAGCAGCTTAGTTCAGGGTGTAGATACGCAGTATTTT
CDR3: CASSLVQGVDTQYF

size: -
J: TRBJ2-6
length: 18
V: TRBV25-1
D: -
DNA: TGTGCCAGCAAACCCGACAGGAAGGGAAGCTCTGGGGCCAACGTCCTGACTTTC
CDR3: CASKPDRKGSSGANVLTF

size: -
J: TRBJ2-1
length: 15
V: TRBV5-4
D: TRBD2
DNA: TGTGCCAGCAGTCCGACTAGCGGGGGGGTGAATGAGCAGTTCTTC
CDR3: CASSPTSGGVNEQFF

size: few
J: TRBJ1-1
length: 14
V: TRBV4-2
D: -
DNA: TGTGCCAGCAGCCAAGTCAGGGTTGATACTGAAGCTTTCTTT
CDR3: CASSQVRVDTEAFF

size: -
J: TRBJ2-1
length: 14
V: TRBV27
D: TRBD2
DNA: TGTGCCAGCACGGGAGGAGGGGCCTACAATGAGCAGTTCTTC
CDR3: CASTGGGAYNEQFF

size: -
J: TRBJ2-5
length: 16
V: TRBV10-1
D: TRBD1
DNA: TGCGCCAGCAGAAGACAGGGAAAGATAGCTCAAGAGACCCAGTACTTC
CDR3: CASRRQGKIAQETQYF

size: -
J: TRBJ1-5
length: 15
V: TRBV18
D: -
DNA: TGTGCCAGCTCACCGGAGAAACTTAGCAATCAGCCCCAGCATTTT
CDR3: CASSPEKLSNQPQHF

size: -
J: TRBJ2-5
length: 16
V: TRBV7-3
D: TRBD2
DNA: TGTGCCAGCAGCCCCGGACTAGCGGGGTTTGGGGAGACCCAGTACTTC
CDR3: CASSPGLAGFGETQYF

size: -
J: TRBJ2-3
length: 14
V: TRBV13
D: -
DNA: TGTGCCAGCAGCCCCTCCGCGGGCACAGATACGCAGTATTTT
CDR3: CASSPSAGTDTQYF